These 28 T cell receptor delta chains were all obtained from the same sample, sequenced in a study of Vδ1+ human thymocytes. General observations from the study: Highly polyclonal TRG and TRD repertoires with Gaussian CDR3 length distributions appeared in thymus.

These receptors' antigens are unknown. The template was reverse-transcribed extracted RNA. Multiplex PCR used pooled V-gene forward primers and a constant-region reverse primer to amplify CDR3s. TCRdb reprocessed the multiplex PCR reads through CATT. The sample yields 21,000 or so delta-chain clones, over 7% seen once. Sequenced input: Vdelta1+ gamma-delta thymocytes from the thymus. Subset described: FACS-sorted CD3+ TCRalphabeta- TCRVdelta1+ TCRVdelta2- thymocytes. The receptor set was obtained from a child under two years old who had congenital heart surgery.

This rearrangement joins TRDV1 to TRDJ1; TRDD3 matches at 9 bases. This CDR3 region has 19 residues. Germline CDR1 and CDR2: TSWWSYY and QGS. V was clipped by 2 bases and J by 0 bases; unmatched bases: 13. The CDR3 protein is CALGEFECVLGDHTDKLIF. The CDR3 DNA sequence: TGTGCTCTTGGGGAATTTGAGTGCGTACTGGGGGACCACACCGATAAACTCATCTTT.

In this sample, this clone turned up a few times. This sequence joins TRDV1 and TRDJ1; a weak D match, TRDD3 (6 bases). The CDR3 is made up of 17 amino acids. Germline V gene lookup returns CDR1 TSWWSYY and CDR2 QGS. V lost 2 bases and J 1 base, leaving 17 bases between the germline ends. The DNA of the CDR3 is TGTGCTCTTGGGGAAGGGGGGGGACCTCAGTGCACCGATAAACTCATCTTT. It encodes CALGEGGGPQCTDKLIF.

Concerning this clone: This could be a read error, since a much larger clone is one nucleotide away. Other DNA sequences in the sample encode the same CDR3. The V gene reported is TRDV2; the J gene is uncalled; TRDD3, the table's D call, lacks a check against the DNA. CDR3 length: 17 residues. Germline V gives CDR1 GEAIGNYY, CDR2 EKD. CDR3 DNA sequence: TGTGCCTGTGACACCAACAGTGGCGGGGGAGCTCCCGATAAACTCATCTTC. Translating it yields CACDTNSGGGAPDKLIF.

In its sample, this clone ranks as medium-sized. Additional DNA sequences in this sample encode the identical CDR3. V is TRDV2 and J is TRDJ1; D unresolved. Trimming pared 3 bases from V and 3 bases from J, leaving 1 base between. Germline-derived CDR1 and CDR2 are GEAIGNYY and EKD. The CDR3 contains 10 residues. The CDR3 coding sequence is TGTGCCTGTGACTCCGATAAACTCATCTTT. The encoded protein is CACDSDKLIF.

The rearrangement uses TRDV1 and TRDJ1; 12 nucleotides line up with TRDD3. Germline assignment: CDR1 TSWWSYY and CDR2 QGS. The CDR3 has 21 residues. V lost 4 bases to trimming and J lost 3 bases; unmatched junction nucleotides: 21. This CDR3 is CALGAKPSRTGGYWGADKLIF. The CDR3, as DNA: TGTGCTCTTGGGGCCAAGCCTTCCCGTACTGGGGGATACTGGGGGGCCGATAAACTCATCTTT.

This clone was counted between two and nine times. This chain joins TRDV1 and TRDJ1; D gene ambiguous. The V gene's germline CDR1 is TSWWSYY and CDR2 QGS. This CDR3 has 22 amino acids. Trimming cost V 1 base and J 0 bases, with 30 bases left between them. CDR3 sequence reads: CALGERILTTAEPATYTDKLIF. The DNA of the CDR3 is TGTGCTCTTGGGGAACGAATCCTCACTACGGCCGAACCTGCTACGTACACCGATAAACTCATCTTT.

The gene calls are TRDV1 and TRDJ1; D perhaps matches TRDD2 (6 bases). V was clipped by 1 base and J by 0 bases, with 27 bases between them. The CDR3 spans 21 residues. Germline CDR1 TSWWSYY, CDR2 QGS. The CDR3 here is CALGEPSEILRIRSNTDKLIF. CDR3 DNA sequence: TGTGCTCTTGGGGAACCCTCCGAAATCCTACGGATCCGCTCAAACACCGATAAACTCATCTTT.

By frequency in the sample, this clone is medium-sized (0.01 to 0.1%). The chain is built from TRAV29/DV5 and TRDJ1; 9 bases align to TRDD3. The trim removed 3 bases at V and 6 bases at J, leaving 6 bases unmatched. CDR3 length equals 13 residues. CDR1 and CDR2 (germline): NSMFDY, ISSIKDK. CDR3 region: CAAKVLGDHKLIF. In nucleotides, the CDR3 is TGTGCAGCAAAGGTACTGGGGGACCATAAACTCATCTTT.

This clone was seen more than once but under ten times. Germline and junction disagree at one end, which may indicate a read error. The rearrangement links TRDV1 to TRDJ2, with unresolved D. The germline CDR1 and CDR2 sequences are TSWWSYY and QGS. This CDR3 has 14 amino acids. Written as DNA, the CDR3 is TGTGCTCTTGGCGCGAGGTCTTTGACAGTACAACTCTTCTTT. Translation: CALGARSLTVQLFF.

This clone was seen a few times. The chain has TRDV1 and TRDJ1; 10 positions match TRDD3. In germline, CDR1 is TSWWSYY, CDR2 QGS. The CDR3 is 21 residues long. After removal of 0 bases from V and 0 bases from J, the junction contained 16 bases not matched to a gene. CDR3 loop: CALGELPSPTGGFPYTDKLIF. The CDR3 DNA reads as TGTGCTCTTGGGGAACTCCCCTCCCCTACTGGGGGATTTCCGTACACCGATAAACTCATCTTT.

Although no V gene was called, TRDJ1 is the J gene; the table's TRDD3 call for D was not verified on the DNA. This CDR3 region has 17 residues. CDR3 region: CALGAGLGVKYTDKLIF. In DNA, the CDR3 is TGTGCTCTTGGGGCCGGCCTGGGGGTTAAGTACACCGATAAACTCATCTTT.

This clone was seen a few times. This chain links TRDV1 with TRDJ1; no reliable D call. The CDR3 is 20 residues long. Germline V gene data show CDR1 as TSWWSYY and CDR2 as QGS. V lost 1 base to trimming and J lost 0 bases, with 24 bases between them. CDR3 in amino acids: CALGERLLLGYLPHTDKLIF. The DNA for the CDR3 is TGTGCTCTTGGGGAACGGCTACTTTTAGGTTACTTACCTCACACCGATAAACTCATCTTT.

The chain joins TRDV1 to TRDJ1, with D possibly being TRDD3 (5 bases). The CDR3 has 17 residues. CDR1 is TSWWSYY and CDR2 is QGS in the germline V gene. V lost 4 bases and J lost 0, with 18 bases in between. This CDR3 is CALGVFRIGAYTDKLIF. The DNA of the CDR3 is TGTGCTCTTGGGGTTTTCCGGATAGGAGCGTACACCGATAAACTCATCTTT.

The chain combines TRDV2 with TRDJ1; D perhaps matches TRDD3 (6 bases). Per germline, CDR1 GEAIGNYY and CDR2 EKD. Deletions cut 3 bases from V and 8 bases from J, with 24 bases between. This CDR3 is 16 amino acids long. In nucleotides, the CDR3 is TGTGCCTGTGACCAAACCTCACCTGGGGACAATGTCAAACTCATCTTT. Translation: CACDQTSPGDNVKLIF.

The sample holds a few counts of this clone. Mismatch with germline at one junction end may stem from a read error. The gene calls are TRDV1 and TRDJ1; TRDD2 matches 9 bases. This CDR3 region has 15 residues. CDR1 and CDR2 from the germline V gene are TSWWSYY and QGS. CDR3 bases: TGTGCTCTTGTGGAACGTCCTTCCTACGGCGTAGGACTCATCTTT. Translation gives CALVERPSYGVGLIF.

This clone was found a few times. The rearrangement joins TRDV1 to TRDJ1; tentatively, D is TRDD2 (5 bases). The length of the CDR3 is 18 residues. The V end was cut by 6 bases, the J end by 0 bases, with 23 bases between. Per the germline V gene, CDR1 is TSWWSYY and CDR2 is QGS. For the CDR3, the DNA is TGTGCTCTTGGCGCCGGCCTTCTTCAAGTACTCAACACCGATAAACTCATCTTT. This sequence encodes CALGAGLLQVLNTDKLIF.

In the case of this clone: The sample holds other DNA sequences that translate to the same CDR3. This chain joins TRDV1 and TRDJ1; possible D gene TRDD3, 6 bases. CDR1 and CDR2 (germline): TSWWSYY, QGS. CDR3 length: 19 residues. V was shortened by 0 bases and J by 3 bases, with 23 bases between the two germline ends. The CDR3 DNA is TGTGCTCTTGGGGAACTGGGGGAGACCCCCTGTGTTGGCTCCGATAAACTCATCTTT. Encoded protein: CALGELGETPCVGSDKLIF.

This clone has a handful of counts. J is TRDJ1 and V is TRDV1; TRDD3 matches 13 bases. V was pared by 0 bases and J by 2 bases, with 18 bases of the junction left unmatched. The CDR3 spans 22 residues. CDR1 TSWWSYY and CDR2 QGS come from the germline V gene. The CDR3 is CALGELTPYTGGYAGFTDKLIF. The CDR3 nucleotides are TGTGCTCTTGGGGAACTTACGCCCTACACTGGGGGATACGCTGGTTTTACCGATAAACTCATCTTT.

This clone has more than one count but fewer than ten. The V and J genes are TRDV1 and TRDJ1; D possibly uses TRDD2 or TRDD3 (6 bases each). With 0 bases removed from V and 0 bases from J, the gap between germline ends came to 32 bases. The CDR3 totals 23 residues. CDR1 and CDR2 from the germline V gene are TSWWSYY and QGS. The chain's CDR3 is CALGELWTLPDSTGCQYTDKLIF. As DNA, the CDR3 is TGTGCTCTTGGGGAACTATGGACCCTTCCAGATAGTACTGGGTGTCAATACACCGATAAACTCATCTTT.

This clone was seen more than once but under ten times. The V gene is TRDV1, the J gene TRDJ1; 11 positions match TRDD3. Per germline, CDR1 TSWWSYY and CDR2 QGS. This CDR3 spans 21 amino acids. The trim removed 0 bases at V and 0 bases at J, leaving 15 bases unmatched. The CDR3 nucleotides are TGTGCTCTTGGGGAACTAGGGCCTTCCTCTGGGGGATACCCCCACACCGATAAACTCATCTTT. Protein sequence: CALGELGPSSGGYPHTDKLIF.

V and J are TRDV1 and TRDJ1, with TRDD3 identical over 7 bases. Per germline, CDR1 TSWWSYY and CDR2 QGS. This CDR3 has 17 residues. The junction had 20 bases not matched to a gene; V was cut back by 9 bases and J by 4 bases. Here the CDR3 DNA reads TGTGCTCTCGCCGAGGGACCCTCGAAGGATACGGGCGATAAACTCATCTTT. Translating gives CALAEGPSKDTGDKLIF.

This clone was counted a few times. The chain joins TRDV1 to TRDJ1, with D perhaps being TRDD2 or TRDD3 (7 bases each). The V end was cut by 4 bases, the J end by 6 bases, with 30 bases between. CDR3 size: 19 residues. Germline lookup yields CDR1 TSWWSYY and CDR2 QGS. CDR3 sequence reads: CALGVTSVPTGGLGHKLIF. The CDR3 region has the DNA TGTGCTCTTGGGGTAACTAGTGTTCCTACGGGGGGATTGGGACATAAACTCATCTTT.

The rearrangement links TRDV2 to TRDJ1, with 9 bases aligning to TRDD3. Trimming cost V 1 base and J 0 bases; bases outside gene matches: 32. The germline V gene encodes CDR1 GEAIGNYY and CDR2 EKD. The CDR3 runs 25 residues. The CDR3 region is CACDTGGSRDWGTRGGTEYTDKLIF. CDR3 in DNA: TGTGCCTGTGACACGGGGGGATCCCGCGACTGGGGGACACGCGGGGGTACCGAGTACACCGATAAACTCATCTTT.

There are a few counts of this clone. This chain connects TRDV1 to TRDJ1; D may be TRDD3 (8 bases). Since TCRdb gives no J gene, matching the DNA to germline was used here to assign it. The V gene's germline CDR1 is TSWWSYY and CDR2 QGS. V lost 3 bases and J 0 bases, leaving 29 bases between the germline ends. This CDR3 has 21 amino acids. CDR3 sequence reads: CALGDVWPSCPGGGYTDKLIF. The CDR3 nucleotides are TGTGCTCTTGGGGACGTATGGCCTTCCTGCCCTGGTGGGGGATACACCGATAAACTCATCTTT.

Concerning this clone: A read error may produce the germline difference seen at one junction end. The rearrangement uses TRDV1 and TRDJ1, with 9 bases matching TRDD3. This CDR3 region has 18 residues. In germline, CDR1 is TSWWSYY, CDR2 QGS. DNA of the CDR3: TGTGCTCTTGGGGAAATAAGGTGGGGGATAAGGTACACCGATAAACTCACCTTT. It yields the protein CALGEIRWGIRYTDKLTF.

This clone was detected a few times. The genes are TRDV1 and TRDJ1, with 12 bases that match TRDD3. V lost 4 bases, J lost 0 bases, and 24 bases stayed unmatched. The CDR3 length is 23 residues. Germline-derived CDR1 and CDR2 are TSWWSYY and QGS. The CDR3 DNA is TGTGCTCTTGGGGGACATCTCACTCCCACTTCGCTGGGGGATACGTGGTACACCGATAAACTCATCTTT. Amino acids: CALGGHLTPTSLGDTWYTDKLIF.

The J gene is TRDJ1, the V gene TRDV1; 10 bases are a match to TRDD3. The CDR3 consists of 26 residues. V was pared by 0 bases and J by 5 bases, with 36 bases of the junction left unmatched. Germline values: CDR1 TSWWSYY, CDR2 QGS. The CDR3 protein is CALGELHREGLQSKRGIRRPGDKLIF. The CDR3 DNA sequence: TGTGCTCTTGGGGAACTTCACAGGGAGGGCCTTCAATCAAAGCGGGGGATACGCCGACCCGGGGATAAACTCATCTTT.

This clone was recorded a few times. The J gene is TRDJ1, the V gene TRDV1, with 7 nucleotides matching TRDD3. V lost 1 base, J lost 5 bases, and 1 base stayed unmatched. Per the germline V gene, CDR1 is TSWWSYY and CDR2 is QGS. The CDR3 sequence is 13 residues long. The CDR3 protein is CALGERIRDKLIF. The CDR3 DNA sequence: TGTGCTCTTGGGGAACGGATACGGGATAAACTCATCTTT.